The clone carrying this T cell receptor beta chain was detected many times. The antigen remains undetermined. V was pared by 0 bases and J by 5 bases, with 13 bases between. The CDR3 consists of 16 residues. Germline V lookup: CDR1 SGHTA, CDR2 FQGTGA. Amplified regions were TCR beta CDR3 sequences from RNA transcripts. In the first-round RT-PCR of the TCR CDR3, the HTBI primer set was used. Via MiXCR, TCRdb re-called the multiplex PCR reads, giving one row per CDR3 protein. The data show about 480,000 distinct CDR3 sequences, with roughly a quarter seen just once and roughly 12% held by the top ten. The data derive from a study of T cells in Graves' hyperthyroidism and ophthalmopathy. PBMCs were collected from an approximately 9.3 ml volume of fresh peripheral blood. General study findings and limits: Among thyroid clonotypes expanded above 0.001, most also appeared in blood.

V is TRBV7-3 and J is TRBJ2-2; tentatively, D is TRBD2 (5 bases). The TCR comes from a woman between 25 and 40 years old with Graves' ophthalmopathy. Input material: blood. CDR3 coding DNA: TGTGCCAGCAGCTTAACCCACGGATCGGGGACCGGGGAGCTGTTTTTT. Its translation: CASSLTHGSGTGELFF.